This TCR beta chain comes out of a study of tumor-infiltrating lymphocytes in localized non-small cell lung cancer (dated by TCRdb to the early 2020s). With regard to the full study: The cohort covered several histologies, both smokers and never-smokers, and patients whose samples were collected after neoadjuvant chemotherapy. From each patient came resected tumor tissue plus uninvolved lung tissue from that same patient, and the uninvolved lung tissue was described as non-adjacent to the tumor. A total of roughly 57 patients were included in the paired tumor versus uninvolved lung comparison of immunoSEQ T-cell fraction. The same patients underwent several integrated assays, with TCR sequencing performed together with flow cytometry, multiplex immunofluorescence, RNA-seq, exome sequencing and proteomics. In total, the ICON cohort consisted of roughly 150 surgical patients with localized non-small cell lung cancer who had their tumors resected.

TCR sequencing with the immunoSEQ assay provided the T-cell fraction in tumor and uninvolved lung tissue. The paper's processing steps were these. For survival analysis, patients were divided into high (upper tertile) and low (lower two tertiles) T-cell fraction groups, which were compared by log-rank test. A signed-rank test was used to test paired tumor versus uninvolved lung differences in T-cell fraction. The immuneACCESS repertoire file appears here via TCRdb, limited to in-frame rearrangements. These files lack a portion of the clones; in checked studies, under half of the deficit traces to unresolved V genes, and the cause of the others is not known. Clonal size and the V and J genes are those of that table, whereas D and trimming came from the DNA. Present in this sample are about 15,000 clones, about 70% of which were seen just once. Under 7.5% of the sample belongs to the ten largest clones.

Of note for this clone: Its antigen remains unidentified. Base qualities are not at hand, and no much larger clone is one base apart.

Patient enrollment in ICON started in the first half of 2016, and the final patient was enrolled in the second half of 2018. A subcohort of 76 patients provided fresh tumor and matched uninvolved tissue for in-depth immune analyses, with TCR sequencing among those analyses. DNA for TCR sequencing was isolated from bulk tissue, and no cell sorting was done. The paper as a whole reports these results and caveats: Assay coverage differed among patients according to how much tissue was available, so only a subset of the cohort had TCR sequencing. No difference in TCR-derived T-cell fraction was observed between the flow cytometry-defined immunotypes IM1 (good prognosis) and IM2 (poor prognosis). Higher T cell infiltration in tumors than in uninvolved lung tissue was supported by TCRbeta sequencing, consistent with immunofluorescence CD3 counts. Recurrence-free survival showed no association with tumor T-cell fraction measured by TCR sequencing (p = 0.61). Because different assays used different pieces of the same tissue, technical variation could not be distinguished from intratumor heterogeneity.

Material: lung tumor tissue. The receptor was isolated from a human donor with non-small cell lung cancer.

The bases are TGTGCCAGCAGCCGTACTAGCGGCACAGATACGCAGTATTTT. Its coded protein is CASSRTSGTDTQYF. The sequence is built from TRBV11-2 and TRBJ2-3; the central 7 bases match TRBD2. Trimming leaves V shorter by 5 bases and J shorter by 1 base, with the junction holding 3 bases beyond the gene matches. From the cysteine up to the phenylalanine, the CDR3 has a length of 14 residues. Only the CDR3 DNA stays, 42 bases, in frame from base 1. Based on the germline V gene, the CDR1 and CDR2 sequences are SGHAT and FQNNGV.